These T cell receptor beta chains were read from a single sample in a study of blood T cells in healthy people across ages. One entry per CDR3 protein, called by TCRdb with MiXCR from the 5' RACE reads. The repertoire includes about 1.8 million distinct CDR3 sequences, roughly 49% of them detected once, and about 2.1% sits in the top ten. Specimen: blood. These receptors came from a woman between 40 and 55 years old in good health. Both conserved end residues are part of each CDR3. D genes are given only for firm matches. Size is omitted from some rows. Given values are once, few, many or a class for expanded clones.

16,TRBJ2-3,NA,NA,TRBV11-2,TGTGCCAGCAGCCTCACCGGGGCCTATAGCACAGATACGCAGTATTTT,CASSLTGAYSTDTQYF
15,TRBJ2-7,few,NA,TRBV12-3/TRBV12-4,TGTGCCAGCAGTTTAGCCCCCCAGATCGGTTACGAGCAGTACTTC,CASSLAPQIGYEQYF
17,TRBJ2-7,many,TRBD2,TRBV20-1,TGCAGTGCTAGCTCTGCGCTAGCGGGGGGTACTCCCTACGAGCAGTACTTC,CSASSALAGGTPYEQYF
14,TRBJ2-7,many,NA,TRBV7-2,TGTGCCAGCAGCTCTGGACGGAGCTCCTACGAGCAGTACTTC,CASSSGRSSYEQYF
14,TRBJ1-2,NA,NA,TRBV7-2,TGTGCCAGCAGCTTACAGTCAGGGTTAGGTGGCTACACCTTC,CASSLQSGLGGYTF
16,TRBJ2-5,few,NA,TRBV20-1,TGCAGTGCTAGGTCTCAATCCCTTGGGGGGAGGGAGACCCAGTACTTC,CSARSQSLGGRETQYF
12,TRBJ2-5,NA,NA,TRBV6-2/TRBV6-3,TGTGCCAGCAGCCTCCGTCATGGGACCCAGTACTTC,CASSLRHGTQYF
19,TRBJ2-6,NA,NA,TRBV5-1,TGCGCCAGCAGCTTGGCCGGTGGTCCGGGATTCTCTGGGGCCAACGTCCTGACTTTC,CASSLAGGPGFSGANVLTF
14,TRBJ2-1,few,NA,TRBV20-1,TGCAGTGCTCCCCCGGTTACCTCCTACAATGAGCAGTTCTTC,CSAPPVTSYNEQFF
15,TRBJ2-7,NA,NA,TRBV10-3,TGTGCCATCAGTGAGTCGGAAGGGAACGTCAACGAGCAGTACTTC,CAISESEGNVNEQYF
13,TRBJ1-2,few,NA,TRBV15,TGTGCCACCAGCAGACGGGGTAACTATGGCTACACCTTC,CATSRRGNYGYTF
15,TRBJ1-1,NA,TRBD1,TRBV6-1,TGTGCCAGCAGTGAAGCGGCAGGGGGCAGGACTGAAGCTTTCTTT,CASSEAAGGRTEAFF